This record looks at one T cell receptor (beta chain) sequence and its context. Ages ranged from roughly 18 to 100 years, with residence in 24 US areas. Clinical history as reported by participants underpinned cohort assignment. Repertoires were generated with immunoSEQ multiplex PCR, while TCRdb's copy carries only in-frame clones and drops some. Here the sample spans about 380,000 clones, more than 70% being singletons. The data were obtained in a study of blood T cell repertoires in COVID-19. On the study more broadly: From T cells, B-cell-depleted T cells, or PBMCs came the material, which was cDNA or gDNA.

The CDR3 length is 18 residues. Trimming removed 0 bases from V and 2 bases from J, with 18 bases in between. Germline V CDR1 and CDR2: KGHSH, LQKENI. This chain uses TRBV18 with TRBJ2-3; a weak D match, TRBD1 (6 bases). The clonotype originates from a woman younger than 30 who had recovered from COVID-19. Sequencing was performed on PBMCs or T cells enriched from blood (not recorded which). The CDR3 DNA is TGTGCCAGCTCACCACCTGCTGTTACAGGGCGTCCCACAGATACGCAGTATTTT. Protein: CASSPPAVTGRPTDTQYF. The full variable domain, completed using reference TRBV18 and TRBJ2-3, is NAGVMQNPRHLVRRRGQEARLRCSPMKGHSHVYWYRQLPEEGLKFMVYLQKENIIDESGMPKERFSAEFPKEGPSILRIQQVVRGDSAAYFCASSPPAVTGRPTDTQYFGPGTRLTVL.